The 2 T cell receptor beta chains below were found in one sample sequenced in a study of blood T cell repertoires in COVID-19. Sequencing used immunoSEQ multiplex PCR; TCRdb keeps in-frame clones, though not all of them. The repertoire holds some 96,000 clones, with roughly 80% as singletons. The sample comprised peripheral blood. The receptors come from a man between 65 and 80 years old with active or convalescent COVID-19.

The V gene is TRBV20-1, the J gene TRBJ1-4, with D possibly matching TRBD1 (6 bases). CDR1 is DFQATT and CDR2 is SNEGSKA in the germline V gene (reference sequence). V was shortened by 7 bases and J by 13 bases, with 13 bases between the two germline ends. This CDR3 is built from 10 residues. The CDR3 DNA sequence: TGCAGTGGTATGGGGGGGCGACTGTTTTTT. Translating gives CSGMGGRLFF.

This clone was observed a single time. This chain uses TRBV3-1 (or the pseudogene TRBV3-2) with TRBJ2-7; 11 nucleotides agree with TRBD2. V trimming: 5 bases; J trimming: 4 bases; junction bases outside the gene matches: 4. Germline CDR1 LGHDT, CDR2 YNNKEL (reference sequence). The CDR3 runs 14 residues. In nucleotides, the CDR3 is TGTGCCAGCAGCGCGCTAGCGGGAGGATACGAGCAGTACTTC. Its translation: CASSALAGGYEQYF.